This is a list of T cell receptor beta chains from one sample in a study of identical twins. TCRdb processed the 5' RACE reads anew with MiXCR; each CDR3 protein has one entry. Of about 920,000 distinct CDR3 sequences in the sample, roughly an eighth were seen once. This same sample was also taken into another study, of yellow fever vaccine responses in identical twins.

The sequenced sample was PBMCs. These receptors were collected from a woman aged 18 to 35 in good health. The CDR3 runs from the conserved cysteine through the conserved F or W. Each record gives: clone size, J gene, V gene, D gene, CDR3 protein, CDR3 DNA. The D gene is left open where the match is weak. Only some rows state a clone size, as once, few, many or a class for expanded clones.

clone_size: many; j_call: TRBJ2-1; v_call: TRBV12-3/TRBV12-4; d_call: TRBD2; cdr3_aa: CASRLAGVNEQFF; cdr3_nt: TGTGCCAGCCGACTAGCGGGGGTCAATGAGCAGTTCTTC
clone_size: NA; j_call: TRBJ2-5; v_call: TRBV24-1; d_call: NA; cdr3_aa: CATSEPDSQETQYF; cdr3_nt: TGTGCCACCAGTGAACCCGACTCCCAAGAGACCCAGTACTTC
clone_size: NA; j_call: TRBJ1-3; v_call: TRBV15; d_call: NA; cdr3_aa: CATSSGDSGNTIYF; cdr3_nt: TGTGCCACCAGCTCGGGGGACTCTGGAAACACCATATATTTT
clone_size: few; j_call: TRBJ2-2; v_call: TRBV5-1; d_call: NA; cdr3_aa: CASKVDRWNTGELFF; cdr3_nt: TGCGCCAGCAAGGTCGACAGGTGGAACACCGGGGAGCTGTTTTTT
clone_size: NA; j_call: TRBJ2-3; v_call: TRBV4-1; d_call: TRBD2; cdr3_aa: CASSQRGGAGGPTDTQYF; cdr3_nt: TGCGCCAGCAGCCAGAGGGGGGGAGCGGGGGGTCCCACAGATACGCAGTATTTT
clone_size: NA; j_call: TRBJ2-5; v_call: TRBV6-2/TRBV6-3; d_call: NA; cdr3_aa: CASSNRRPQETQYF; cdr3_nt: TGTGCCAGCAGTAACCGACGACCCCAAGAGACCCAGTACTTC
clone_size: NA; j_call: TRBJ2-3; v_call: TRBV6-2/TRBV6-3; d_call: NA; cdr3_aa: CASSYRSPGTLQYF; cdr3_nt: TGTGCCAGCAGCTACAGGTCCCCCGGCACCTTGCAGTATTTT
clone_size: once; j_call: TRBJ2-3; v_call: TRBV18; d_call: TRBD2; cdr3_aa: CASSPLALAGGAADTQYF; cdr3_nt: TGTGCCAGCTCACCACTGGCTCTAGCGGGAGGTGCCGCAGATACGCAGTATTTT
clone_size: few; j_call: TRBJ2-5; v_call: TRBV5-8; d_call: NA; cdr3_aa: CASSLVARARETQYF; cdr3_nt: TGTGCCAGCAGCTTGGTCGCCCGGGCACGAGAGACCCAGTACTTC
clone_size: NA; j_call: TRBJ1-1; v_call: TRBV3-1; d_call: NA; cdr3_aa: CASSLLRGAEAFF; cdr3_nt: TGTGCCAGCAGCCTTCTTAGGGGGGCTGAAGCTTTCTTT
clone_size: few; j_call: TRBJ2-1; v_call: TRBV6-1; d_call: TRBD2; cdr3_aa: CASWASSGNNEQFF; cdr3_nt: TGTGCCAGCTGGGCGTCTAGCGGAAACAATGAGCAGTTCTTC
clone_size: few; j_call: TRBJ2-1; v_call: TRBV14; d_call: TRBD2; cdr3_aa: CASSQDSAGGGFSYNEQFF; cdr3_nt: TGTGCCAGCAGCCAAGATTCCGCGGGAGGAGGTTTTTCCTACAATGAGCAGTTCTTC
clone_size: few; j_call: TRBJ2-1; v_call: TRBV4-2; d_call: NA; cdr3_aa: CASSQDWGLPNEQFF; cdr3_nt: TGTGCCAGCAGCCAAGATTGGGGCCTCCCCAATGAGCAGTTCTTC
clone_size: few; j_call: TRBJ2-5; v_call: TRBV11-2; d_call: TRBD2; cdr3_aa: CASSSSWTSGSGRETQYF; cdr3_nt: TGTGCCAGCAGCTCCTCCTGGACTAGCGGGAGTGGGAGGGAGACCCAGTACTTC
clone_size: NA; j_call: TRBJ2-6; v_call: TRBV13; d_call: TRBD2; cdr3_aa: CASTGTSGSNGANVLTF; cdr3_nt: TGTGCCAGCACCGGGACTAGCGGGAGTAATGGGGCCAACGTCCTGACTTTC